This TCR beta chain was captured by sequencing in a study of cytomegalovirus exposure and HLA in healthy donors. CDR3 length: 13 amino acids. Looked up from germline, CDR1 is SGHRS and CDR2 is YFSETQ. V lost 5 bases to trimming and J lost 2 bases, with 10 bases between them. The PCR was carried out with 60 Vbeta primers and 13 Jbeta primers. Per the original methods: The authors later counted 75 million to 90 million unique TCR beta chains, roughly 11 million of them shared. Using immunoSEQ multiplex PCR, the repertoire was profiled, and TCRdb retains in-frame clones only, with some absent. V and J calls and clone size are those listed in that table; D and trimming were worked out from the DNA. This table holds over 150,000 clones, 80% to 90% found once.

This clonotype originated in a woman aged 45-59 years in good health and CMV-seronegative. Sample: PBMCs. The chain uses TRBV5-1 and TRBJ2-5, with D perhaps TRBD1 (6 bases). CDR3 amino acids: CASRGTLQETQYF. The CDR3 coding sequence is TGCGCCAGCAGGGGGACACTTCAAGAGACCCAGTACTTC.